The source of this T cell receptor (beta chain) is a study of T cells after yellow fever vaccination (dated by TCRdb to the late 2010s). With regard to the full study: The SMART-Seq v4 Ultra Low Input RNA kit was used to prepare libraries from fractions with low cell numbers. Bulk TCR alpha and beta repertoires were sequenced longitudinally to track T-cell clones before and after primary and booster YFV17D yellow fever vaccination. Two healthy male donors, one aged 18 to 30 and one aged 30 to 39 years, were included in the cohort. Blood was collected at multiple timepoints before and after primary and secondary immunization, and bulk PBMC replicates and cell subsets were isolated.

The treatment or condition label, read with the paper, signifies: live attenuated yellow fever vaccine strain. Two biological replicates of bulk PBMCs were collected at each blood-draw timepoint. PBMCs were isolated from peripheral blood using a standard Ficoll-Paque protocol. RNA was extracted with TriZol from bulk PBMCs, CD4 and CD8 fractions, and dextramer-positive and dextramer-negative fractions. This clonotype was detected a few times. No antigen is known for it. No much larger clonotype is one base removed from it; base qualities were not supplied. The full study reports these points: The secondary T-cell response was found to be weaker but faster than the primary response, with a peak reached on day 5 rather than on day 15. Computational filtering was required because FACS-sorted repertoires could contain abundant contaminating clonotypes from the bulk population. Most clones expanded after primary vaccination were re-detected after the booster (about 96% of CD4 and about nine tenths of CD8), suggesting broad memory maintenance. A small share of clonotypes occurred in both CD4 and CD8 compartments, likely arising from convergent recombination. Only a couple of donors were included in the study, so the extent to which the findings can be generalized is limited.

Reads for this sample came from an Illumina NovaSeq 6000. TCR cDNA was made using 5'RACE template switching, a step that added a universal primer site and unique molecular identifiers. Priming for cDNA synthesis came from both the TCR alpha and TCR beta constant segments. Libraries were amplified in two PCR steps, with sample barcodes and sequencing adapters added in the second step. Sequencing of the libraries was done on either Illumina HiSeq 2500 (2x100 bp) or NovaSeq (2x150 bp). The authors processed their data as follows. Reads were demultiplexed and collapsed into UMI consensus sequences with MIGEC, and V(D)J alignment was performed with MiXCR. Vaccine-responding clonotypes were identified with edgeR using replicate PBMC samples, with FDR below 0.01 and a log2 fold change above 5 up to day 15 being required. CD4 or CD8 identity was assigned to each bulk clonotype according to whether the clonotype was present at higher abundance in the sequenced CD4 repertoire or the sequenced CD8 repertoire. TCRdb itself trimmed the public reads at Q25 with fastp, ran MiXCR and retained productive beta chains. Identical CDR3 proteins give one entry, which carries the most common genes and DNA. The V and J calls reflect TCRdb's pipeline rather than the authors' work. The sample data list hundreds of thousands of distinct CDR3 sequences, and approximately 18% of these were observed just once. The ten largest clones represent roughly 19% of the sample.

The CDR3 measures 14 amino acids from cysteine to phenylalanine. The retained sequence is limited to the CDR3, 42 bases, with the frame set at the first base. V is shortened by 0 bases, J by 4 bases, and the region joining them spans 10 bases. The germline V gene provides CDR1 SGDLS and CDR2 YYNGEE. The TCR sequence derives from a man younger than 30 who received the YFV17D yellow fever vaccine. The sequencing used PBMCs, collected before the yellow fever booster vaccination. The chain is made from TRBV9 and TRBJ2-5, with a tentative D call of TRBD1 or TRBD2, each matching 5 bases. The DNA sequence is given as TGTGCCAGCAGCGTAGGGGGGATCCGAGAGACCCAGTACTTC. The resulting protein is CASSVGGIRETQYF.